The rows below give T cell receptor beta chains drawn from one sample of a study of blood T cells in healthy people across ages. TCRdb reprocessed the 5' RACE reads with MiXCR, giving one entry per CDR3 protein. The sample includes fewer than 650,000 distinct CDR3 sequences, about 25% of them seen just once. Another study also made use of these data, one on T cells of mothers and their children.

The sample was blood. Receptor source: a boy aged 2 to 9 in good health. The CDR3 runs from the conserved cysteine through the conserved F or W.

TRBV5-6 CASSLLQMRVVGTQYF
TRBV18 CASSPPEYSNTEAFF
TRBV11-2 CASSARLGENAQHF
TRBV6-6 CASSYSRTRGDEQFF
TRBV7-9 CASSYPGTGETQYF
TRBV7-9 CASSLVPGWNSPLHF
TRBV12-3/TRBV12-4 CASSFRRTSTDTQYF
TRBV7-4 CASSPEAAKNIQHF
TRBV6-2/TRBV6-3 CASSYGSTGPNSPLHF
TRBV20-1 CSARVPAGTGEQFF
TRBV29-1 CSVVSQGGFASGETQYF
TRBV4-3 CASSHLLVASTDTQYF
TRBV30 CAWSGGRYGFQPQHF
TRBV7-2 CASSLELGGADTQYF
TRBV6-5 CASSYSRSGISTDTQYF
TRBV11-2 CASSSQYLLRRGGSTDTQYF
TRBV12-3/TRBV12-4 CASRTSGSGAEQYF
TRBV6-5 CASTASPLANYGYTF
TRBV5-1 CASSFGQSWGETQYF
TRBV15 CATSNVVRGEQFF
TRBV11-2 CASSLRGLLHNEQFF
TRBV20-1 CSAPTGPGRPYNEQFF
TRBV7-2 CASSSRAGDRDNEAFF
TRBV12-3/TRBV12-4 CASRLTSGGVDTQYF
TRBV10-3 CAINAQGSYNEQFF
TRBV29-1 CSVGPGGNTEQFF
TRBV20-1 CSARPRSSYEQYF
TRBV12-3/TRBV12-4 CASSGTWASYNEQFF
TRBV29-1 CSGGQGGEQYF
TRBV6-1 CASSFRRLAEAFF
TRBV20-1 CSARKEWGNDEQYF
TRBV7-6 CASSLVSIFRRPDSGANVQTF
TRBV7-9 CASRLTGGTLNEQYF
TRBV10-2 CASSGLAGHGEQYF
TRBV19 CASRPAIGAETQYF
TRBV30 CAWEWSHEQFF
TRBV29-1 CSVESPGLAPQETQYF
TRBV11-2 CASSLDPDESYEQYF
TRBV6-5 CASGRTRGEETQYF
TRBV11-2 CASSPMSRDNEQFF
TRBV9 CASSVENAGANVLTF
TRBV9 CASSVPSGSPSTDTQYF
TRBV24-1 CATSDLQRTSGGAYQETQYF
TRBV20-1 CSARDLTRNTQYF